This TCR beta chain was sequenced for a study of CD8 T cells in ankylosing spondylitis. Findings of the study overall: Characteristic of ankylosing spondylitis blood, it appeared, was a TCR beta motif comprising eight highly homologous variants. Earlier studies detected some motif variants in reactive arthritis synovial fluid and blood.

Trimming took 6 bases from V and 3 from J, leaving 15 bases between them. The length of the CDR3 is 15 residues. As to this clonotype: Its antigen is unidentified.

Researchers built TCR beta libraries using quantitative 5'-RACE with molecular barcodes. TCRdb re-called the 5' RACE reads through MiXCR, storing one row per CDR3 protein. The sample includes fewer than 650,000 distinct CDR3 sequences, over 9.5% of them seen just once. V is TRBV12-3 or TRBV12-4 and J is TRBJ1-3; a weak D match, TRBD1 (6 bases). The sample was blood, either unsorted or a sorted T cell fraction (not recorded which). The sequence was collected from a male donor with ankylosing spondylitis. CDR3 residues: CASRRTALSGNTIYF. The CDR3 DNA follows: TGTGCCAGCAGGCGGACAGCGTTGAGTGGAAACACCATATATTTT.